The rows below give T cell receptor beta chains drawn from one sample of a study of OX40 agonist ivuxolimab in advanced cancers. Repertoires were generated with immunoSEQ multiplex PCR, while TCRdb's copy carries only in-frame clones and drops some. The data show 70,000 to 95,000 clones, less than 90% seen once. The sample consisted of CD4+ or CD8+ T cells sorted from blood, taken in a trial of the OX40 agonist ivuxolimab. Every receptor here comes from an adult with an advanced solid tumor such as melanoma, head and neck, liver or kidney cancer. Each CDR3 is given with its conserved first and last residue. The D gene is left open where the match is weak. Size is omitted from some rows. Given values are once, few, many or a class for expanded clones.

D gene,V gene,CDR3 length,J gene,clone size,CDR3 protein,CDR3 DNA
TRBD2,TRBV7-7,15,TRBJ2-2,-,CASSSGTSGTGELFF,TGTGCCAGCAGCTCCGGGACTAGCGGCACCGGGGAGCTGTTTTTT
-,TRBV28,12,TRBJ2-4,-,CASSGDNVLSWF,TGTGCCAGCAGTGGGGACAATGTTCTTTCTTGGTTC
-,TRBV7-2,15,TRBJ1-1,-,CASSLGQGFNTEAFF,TGTGCCAGCAGCTTAGGGCAGGGGTTCAACACTGAAGCTTTCTTT
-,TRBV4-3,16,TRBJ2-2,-,CASSQGLRGDTGELFF,TGCGCCAGCAGCCAGGGGTTGAGGGGGGACACCGGGGAGCTGTTTTTT
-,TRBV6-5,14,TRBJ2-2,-,CASTLRVTTGELFF,TGTGCCAGCACCCTCAGGGTTACGACCGGGGAGCTGTTTTTT
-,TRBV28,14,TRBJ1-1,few,CASSLEGLNTEAFF,TGTGCCAGCAGTTTGGAGGGACTGAACACTGAAGCTTTCTTT
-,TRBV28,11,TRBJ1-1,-,CASSQNTEAFF,TGTGCCAGCAGTCAGAACACTGAAGCTTTCTTT
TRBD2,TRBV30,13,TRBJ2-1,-,CAWKRGPGNEQFF,TGTGCCTGGAAGCGGGGGCCGGGGAATGAGCAGTTCTTC
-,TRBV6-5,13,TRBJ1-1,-,CASRPQGATEAFF,TGTGCCAGCAGACCGCAGGGTGCGACTGAAGCTTTCTTT
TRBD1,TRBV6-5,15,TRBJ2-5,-,CASSYETGGQETQYF,TGTGCCAGCAGTTACGAGACAGGGGGGCAAGAGACCCAGTACTTC
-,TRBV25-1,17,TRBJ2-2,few,CASSESRDTLNTGELFF,TGTGCCAGCAGTGAATCTCGGGACACTTTGAACACCGGGGAGCTGTTTTTT
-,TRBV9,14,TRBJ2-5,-,CASSVGITKETQYF,TGTGCCAGCAGCGTAGGAATCACGAAAGAGACCCAGTACTTC
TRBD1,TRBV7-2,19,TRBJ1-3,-,CASSLRPRTGDYAGNTIYF,TGTGCCAGCAGCTTAAGGCCACGGACAGGGGATTATGCTGGAAACACCATATATTTT
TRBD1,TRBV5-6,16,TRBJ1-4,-,CASSTLQGARNEKLFF,TGTGCCAGCAGCACGTTACAGGGGGCTCGTAATGAAAAACTGTTTTTT
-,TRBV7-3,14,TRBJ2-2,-,CASSPTSTTGELFF,TGTGCCAGCAGCCCGACTAGTACGACCGGGGAGCTGTTTTTT
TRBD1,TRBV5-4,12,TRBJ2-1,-,CASSTQGDEQFF,TGTGCCAGCAGCACCCAGGGGGATGAGCAGTTCTTC
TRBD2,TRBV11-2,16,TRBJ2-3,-,CASSLVGGGFGGTQYF,TGTGCCAGCAGCTTAGTGGGCGGGGGTTTTGGCGGTACGCAGTATTTT
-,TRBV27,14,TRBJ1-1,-,CASSPRGANTEAFF,TGTGCCAGCAGTCCCCGAGGGGCGAACACTGAAGCTTTCTTT
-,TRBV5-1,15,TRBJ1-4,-,CASSFGGATNEKLFF,TGCGCCAGCAGCTTCGGGGGCGCAACTAATGAAAAACTGTTTTTT
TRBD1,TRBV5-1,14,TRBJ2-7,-,CASSPGQETYEQYF,TGCGCCAGTAGCCCGGGACAGGAAACCTACGAGCAGTACTTC
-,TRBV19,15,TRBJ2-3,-,CASSRDGGGTDTQYF,TGTGCCAGTAGCCGGGATGGAGGGGGCACAGATACGCAGTATTTT
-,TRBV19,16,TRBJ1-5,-,CASSIGGGLSNQPQHF,TGTGCCAGTAGTATAGGCGGGGGGTTGAGCAATCAGCCCCAGCATTTT
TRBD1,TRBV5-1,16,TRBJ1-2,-,CASSSPDRGILYGYTF,TGCGCCAGCAGCTCACCGGACAGGGGCATTCTCTATGGCTACACCTTC
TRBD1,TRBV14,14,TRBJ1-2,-,CASSRHRTGGGYTF,TGTGCCAGCAGCCGACATAGGACAGGCGGTGGCTACACCTTC
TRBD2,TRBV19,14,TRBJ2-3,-,CASTGGRPTDTQYF,TGTGCTAGTACGGGGGGGCGGCCCACAGATACGCAGTATTTT
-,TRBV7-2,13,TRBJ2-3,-,CASSLVFADTQYF,TGTGCCAGCAGCTTAGTTTTCGCAGATACGCAGTATTTT
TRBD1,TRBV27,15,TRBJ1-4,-,CASSFFRDSPEKLFF,TGTGCCAGCAGTTTCTTCCGGGACAGCCCGGAAAAACTGTTTTTT
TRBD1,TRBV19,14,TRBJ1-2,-,CASTNRGTDYGYTF,TGTGCCAGTACCAATCGGGGGACAGACTATGGCTACACCTTC
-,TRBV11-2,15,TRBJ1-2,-,CASSPQTRFLYGYTF,TGTGCCAGCAGCCCCCAGACACGATTTCTCTATGGCTACACCTTC
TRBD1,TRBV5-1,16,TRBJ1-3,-,CASSVDRGFSGNTIYF,TGCGCCAGCAGCGTTGACAGGGGATTTTCTGGAAACACCATATATTTT
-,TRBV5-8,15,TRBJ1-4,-,CASSSPGSTNEKLFF,TGTGCCAGCAGCTCCCCTGGGTCAACTAATGAAAAACTGTTTTTT